Below are 29 T cell receptor beta chains sequenced from a single sample in a study of blood T cell repertoires in COVID-19. Some clones are missing from TCRdb's copy, which holds only in-frame ones; the method was immunoSEQ multiplex PCR. The sample shows approximately 330,000 clones, 89% of them seen only once. The sequencing input was PBMCs or T cells enriched from blood (not recorded which). These receptors were obtained from a woman aged 30 to 39 who had recovered from COVID-19.

The V call is TRBV27, the J call TRBJ1-5; D uncertain. The CDR3 covers 15 residues. Germline loops: CDR1 MNHEY, CDR2 SMNVEV (reference sequence). The V end was cut by 8 bases, the J end by 7 bases, with 21 bases between. The CDR3 protein is CASGPTGPRRQPQHF. The CDR3 bases are TGTGCCAGCGGTCCGACCGGGCCTCGGAGGCAGCCCCAGCATTTT.

The rearrangement joins TRBV5-1 to TRBJ2-1, with TRBD1 matching over 9 bases. The germline V gene has CDR1 SGHRS and CDR2 YFSETQ. V shed 7 bases and J 8 bases; nucleotides not matched to a gene: 7. The CDR3 has 13 amino acids. This chain's CDR3 is CASYKGQGHEQFF. The CDR3 DNA is TGCGCCAGCTACAAGGGACAGGGCCATGAGCAGTTCTTC.

V and J are TRBV2 and TRBJ1-2; 8 bases fit TRBD1. V was pared by 6 bases and J by 5 bases, with 14 bases of the junction left unmatched. Per germline, CDR1 SNHLY and CDR2 FYNNEI. The CDR3 extends over 16 amino acids. CDR3 sequence reads: CASSVDRARLGYGYTF. CDR3 nucleotide sequence: TGTGCCAGCAGCGTGGACAGGGCCCGGCTCGGGTATGGCTACACCTTC.

The gene calls are TRBV27 and TRBJ2-1; 11 bases line up with TRBD1. This CDR3 comprises 16 residues. Unmatched junction bases numbered 6, after V lost 1 base and J lost 7 bases. Germline CDR1 and CDR2: MNHEY and SMNVEV (reference sequence). The CDR3 spells CASSLYGQGAGNEQFF. The CDR3 coding sequence is TGTGCCAGCAGTTTATATGGACAGGGGGCGGGGAATGAGCAGTTCTTC.

The rearrangement uses TRBV28 and TRBJ2-7; 12 nucleotides match TRBD1. J gave up 5 bases and V 7 bases, and 9 bases lay outside the gene matches. The CDR3 contains 15 residues. Germline assignment: CDR1 MDHEN and CDR2 SYDVKM. The DNA for the CDR3 is TGTGCCAGCAACCCGGGACAGGGGGCCCCCCACGAGCAGTACTTC. Translated: CASNPGQGAPHEQYF.

The CDR3: CASSFRGFEAFF. In DNA form, the CDR3 reads TGTGCCAGCAGCTTTCGGGGGTTTGAAGCTTTCTTT. The chain couples TRBV7-8 to TRBJ1-1; a weak D match, TRBD1 (5 bases). V gave up 3 bases and J gave up 7 bases, with 9 bases separating them. The V gene's germline CDR1 is SGHVS and CDR2 FQNEAQ. The CDR3 covers 12 residues.

V is TRBV19 and J is TRBJ1-5; 7 bases align to TRBD1. This CDR3 contains 19 residues. With V trimmed by 0 bases and J by 2 bases, 13 bases remained unmatched. Germline V gives CDR1 LNHDA, CDR2 SQIVND (reference sequence). CDR3: CASSIEGAGGLNGNQPQHF. CDR3 coding DNA: TGTGCCAGTAGTATAGAGGGCGCAGGGGGTCTAAACGGCAATCAGCCCCAGCATTTT.

The chain joins TRBV19 to TRBJ2-1; possibly TRBD2 for D (6 bases). Germline V gene data show CDR1 as LNHDA and CDR2 as SQIVND (reference sequence). The CDR3 has 15 residues. V shed 6 bases and J shed 2 bases, with 14 bases lying between them. Written as DNA, the CDR3 is TGTGCCAGTAGGGAAAGCGGGCACCCCTACAATGAGCAGTTCTTC. Encoded protein: CASRESGHPYNEQFF.

The chain links TRBV9 to TRBJ2-1, with 13 bases lining up with TRBD2. The germline gives CDR1 SGDLS, CDR2 YYNGEE. This CDR3 comprises 15 residues. V lost 4 bases and J lost 4; bases outside the gene matches: 2. As DNA, the CDR3 is TGTGCCAGCAGCTCGGGACTAGCGGGATACAATGAGCAGTTCTTC. This encodes CASSSGLAGYNEQFF.

The chain joins TRBV7-9 to TRBJ2-7; 11 bases match TRBD1. Looked up from germline, CDR1 is SEHNR and CDR2 is FQNEAQ (reference sequence). V was clipped by 5 bases and J by 4 bases; unmatched bases: 7. The CDR3 spans 15 residues. The CDR3 spells CASSPGQGVTYEQYF. CDR3 in DNA: TGTGCCAGCAGCCCGGGACAGGGGGTTACGTACGAGCAGTACTTC.

This chain joins TRBV10-1 and TRBJ2-4; 12 bases line up with TRBD2. With V trimmed by 7 bases and J by 2 bases, 12 bases remained unmatched. In germline, CDR1 is WNHNN, CDR2 SYGVQD (reference sequence). This CDR3 comprises 18 residues. This CDR3 reads CASTQLAGGHLTKNIQYF. In DNA, the CDR3 is TGCGCCAGCACCCAACTAGCGGGAGGCCACCTAACCAAAAACATTCAGTACTTC.

The V and J genes are TRBV15 and TRBJ2-3; 9 bases align to TRBD2. The CDR3 spans 19 residues. V shed 0 bases and J 0 bases; nucleotides not matched to a gene: 10. Germline CDR1 is LNHNV and CDR2 is YYDKDF (reference sequence). This CDR3 is CATSREMSAGGTSTDTQYF. The CDR3 coding sequence is TGTGCCACCAGCAGAGAGATGTCCGCGGGAGGGACAAGCACAGATACGCAGTATTTT.

The V and J genes are TRBV9 and TRBJ2-7, with TRBD2 as a possible D gene (6 bases). In germline, CDR1 is SGDLS, CDR2 YYNGEE. Trimming removed 3 bases from V and 6 bases from J, with 10 bases in between. There are 12 residues in the CDR3. The CDR3 bases are TGTGCCAGCAGCGCTTTGGGGGGCGAGCAGTACTTC. It yields the protein CASSALGGEQYF.

V usage is TRBV20-1 and J usage is TRBJ2-7; D not certain. This CDR3 comprises 11 residues. Germline V gene sequence: CDR1 DFQATT, CDR2 SNEGSKA (reference sequence). V lost 0 bases to trimming and J lost 4 bases, with 4 bases between them. The CDR3: CSARDLYEQYF. The CDR3 nucleotides are TGCAGTGCTAGAGATCTATACGAGCAGTACTTC.

This chain joins TRBV2 and TRBJ2-1; TRBD2 aligns across 13 bases. The CDR3 totals 15 residues. Germline V CDR1 and CDR2: SNHLY, FYNNEI. Unmatched junction bases numbered 3, after V lost 6 bases and J lost 4 bases. CDR3 coding DNA: TGTGCCAGCAGGGAACTAGCGGGGGGGTACAATGAGCAGTTCTTC. This sequence encodes CASRELAGGYNEQFF. The variable domain in full, with the rest retrieved from reference TRBV2 and TRBJ2-1, is EPEVTQTPSHQVTQMGQEVILRCVPISNHLYFYWYRQILGQKVEFLVSFYNNEISEKSEIFDDQFSVERPDGSNFTLKIRSTKLEDSAMYFCASRELAGGYNEQFFGPGTRLTVL.

The rearrangement links TRBV13 to TRBJ2-2; D call uncertain. V was clipped by 1 base and J by 6 bases, with 12 bases between them. The V gene's germline CDR1 is PRHDT and CDR2 FYEKMQ (reference sequence). The CDR3 consists of 15 residues. The CDR3 here is CASSLDASVAGELFF. As DNA, the CDR3 is TGTGCCAGCAGCTTAGACGCTTCGGTGGCCGGGGAGCTGTTTTTT.

This chain links TRBV7-2 with TRBJ2-7; possibly TRBD1 for D (6 bases). V was cut by 1 base and J by 4 bases, with 14 bases left in between. The CDR3 consists of 15 residues. Germline V CDR1 and CDR2: SGHTA, FQGNSA. CDR3 DNA sequence: TGTGCCAGCAGCTTAGGGGCAGGGGTTGCGTACGAGCAGTACTTC. Residues: CASSLGAGVAYEQYF.

V gene TRBV5-8 combines with J gene TRBJ2-5; D is ambiguous. The CDR3 covers 15 residues. The V and J ends lost 4 bases and 1 base respectively, with 14 bases between them. The germline V gene has CDR1 SGHTS and CDR2 YDEGEE. CDR3 DNA sequence: TGTGCCAGCAGCCTACCGTTGGGCAGCCAAGAGACCCAGTACTTC. Translated: CASSLPLGSQETQYF.

V gene TRBV10-1 combines with J gene TRBJ2-1, with TRBD2 matching over 7 bases. CDR1 is WNHNN and CDR2 is SYGVQD in the germline V gene (reference sequence). V lost 0 bases and J lost 8; bases outside the gene matches: 10. CDR3 length: 16 amino acids. CDR3 sequence reads: CASSESPGLQGDEQFF. The CDR3 coding sequence is TGCGCCAGCAGTGAGTCCCCGGGACTACAAGGGGATGAGCAGTTCTTC.

The chain has TRBV5-1 and TRBJ2-1; TRBD2 is a possible D gene (6 bases). Looked up from germline, CDR1 is SGHRS and CDR2 is YFSETQ. There are 13 residues in the CDR3. Deletions cut 3 bases from V and 9 bases from J, with 13 bases between. Here the CDR3 reads CASSSQRAGEQFF. CDR3 coding DNA: TGCGCCAGCAGCTCCCAGCGGGCTGGTGAGCAGTTCTTC.

The rearrangement uses TRBV5-1 and TRBJ2-5, with 7 nucleotides matching TRBD2. Germline-derived CDR1 and CDR2 are SGHRS and YFSETQ. The CDR3 runs to 15 residues. V shed 3 bases and J 2 bases; nucleotides not matched to a gene: 7. The CDR3 DNA reads TGCGCCAGCAGCTACCAGAGCGGGGATCAAGAGACCCAGTACTTC. Translated: CASSYQSGDQETQYF.

This clone was recorded once. This same CDR3 is encoded by further DNA sequences in the sample. V and J are TRBV18 and TRBJ2-1; D might be TRBD2 (7 bases). Looked up from germline, CDR1 is KGHSH and CDR2 is LQKENI. The V end was cut by 1 base, the J end by 6 bases, with 13 bases between. The CDR3 consists of 15 residues. The CDR3 DNA follows: TGTGCCAGCTCACCACGAGAGGGGGGGGTCAATGAGCAGTTCTTC. Its protein product is CASSPREGGVNEQFF.

This chain links TRBV20-1 with TRBJ2-6; the D is unclear. The germline V gene encodes CDR1 DFQATT and CDR2 SNEGSKA (reference sequence). Trimming left V 3 bases short and J 2 bases short, with 8 bases between. The CDR3 runs to 14 residues. In DNA form, the CDR3 reads TGCAGTGCTAGTGAGGCAACTGGGGCCAACGTCCTGACTTTC. Its translation is CSASEATGANVLTF.

This clone was seen just once. The chain employs TRBV6-2 or TRBV6-3 and TRBJ2-2, with 7 bases fitting TRBD2. CDR3 size: 16 residues. The junction had 8 bases not matched to a gene; V was cut back by 2 bases and J by 5 bases. Germline V gives CDR1 MNHEY, CDR2 SVGEGT. The CDR3 loop is CASSYGGRSGTGELFF. In nucleotides, the CDR3 is TGTGCCAGCAGTTACGGCGGGAGAAGTGGAACCGGGGAGCTGTTTTTT.

This chain connects TRBV27 to TRBJ2-1; possible D gene TRBD2, 5 bases. V dropped 2 bases and J dropped 0 bases, with 8 bases sitting between them. CDR1 MNHEY and CDR2 SMNVEV come from the germline V gene (reference sequence). The CDR3 has 15 residues. The CDR3 region is CASSLAGPSYNEQFF. CDR3 sequence (DNA): TGTGCCAGCAGTTTAGCGGGTCCCTCCTACAATGAGCAGTTCTTC.

The V gene is TRBV4-1, the J gene TRBJ2-7, with TRBD2 as a possible D gene (7 bases). Germline V gene sequence: CDR1 MGHRA, CDR2 YSYEKL. V gave up 4 bases and J gave up 3 bases, with 19 bases separating them. The CDR3 contains 16 residues. CDR3 loop: CASSPGQGGVNYEQYF. CDR3 coding DNA: TGCGCCAGCAGCCCGGGCCAAGGGGGGGTAAACTACGAGCAGTACTTC.

V and J are TRBV28 and TRBJ1-2; D is unclear. The CDR3 contains 16 residues. From germline, CDR1 is MDHEN and CDR2 SYDVKM. Deletions cut 1 base from V and 2 bases from J, with 14 bases between. The DNA of the CDR3 is TGTGCCAGCAGTTTATATATTACGGTAAACAACTATGGCTACACCTTC. Protein product: CASSLYITVNNYGYTF.

The rearrangement links TRBV4-3 to TRBJ2-6, with D perhaps matching TRBD2 (7 bases). Trimming took off 4 bases at V and 1 base at J, with 23 bases between the two ends. Germline loops: CDR1 LGHNA, CDR2 YSLEER. The CDR3 has 20 residues. The DNA for the CDR3 is TGCGCCAGCAGCCCGGAGGGGGGGAGTGGTTTGGGGTCTGGGGCCAACGTCCTGACTTTC. It yields the protein CASSPEGGSGLGSGANVLTF.

The rearrangement links TRBV7-9 to TRBJ1-5, with 9 bases that match TRBD1. This CDR3 is built from 15 residues. V dropped 5 bases and J dropped 6; count of bases not matched to a gene: 8. CDR1 and CDR2 (germline): SEHNR, FQNEAQ (reference sequence). The CDR3: CASSHGTGLSQPQHF. The CDR3 nucleotides read TGTGCCAGCAGCCATGGGACAGGGCTTTCTCAGCCCCAGCATTTT. Full variable domain (missing parts from reference TRBV7-9 and TRBJ1-5): DTGVSQNPRHKITKRGQNVTFRCDPISEHNRLYWYRQTLGQGPEFLTYFQNEAQLEKSRLLSDRFSAERPKGSFSTLEIQRTEQGDSAMYLCASSHGTGLSQPQHFGDGTRLSIL.